This TCR beta chain emerged from a study of T-cell reconstitution after alpha-beta-depleted transplantation in children (dated by TCRdb to 2015 to 2016). About the study as a whole: The study quantitatively tracked T-cell immune reconstitution after TCRalphabeta/CD19-depleted allogeneic hematopoietic cell transplantation in children using TCR repertoire profiling. Here is what the overall study found, with its caveats: Over subsequent months, a decline in hyperexpanded clone frequencies was noted, and after one year, T-cell counts and TCRbeta diversity were mostly ascribed to newly produced T cells. The high TCRbeta diversity at day 60 in some patients was ascribed to recipient T cells and intrathymic progenitors that had survived conditioning. About two months after transplant, the apparently early recovery of alphabetaT-cell counts reportedly depended on just several hundred clones that had expanded rapidly and came from non-depleted graft cells.

The library was prepared using PCR. TCRdb names Illumina HiSeq 2500 as the instrument used. Molecular barcoding was employed in the preparation of TCR libraries, with unique molecular identifiers being used to normalize TCRbeta repertoire quantification. TCRdb trimmed public reads at Q25 via fastp, called clones via MiXCR and kept in-frame beta chains. Identical CDR3 proteins give one entry, which carries the most common genes and DNA. The sample table shows approximately 980,000 distinct CDR3 sequences, and around 30% are seen once. The ten most abundant clones make up 28% of the sample. This clonotype was detected a few times. No cognate antigen has been identified for it. No base quality values were provided; no much bigger clone lies one nucleotide off. V was cut back by 6 bases and J by 1 base, leaving a gap of 14 bases between them. In the germline V gene (reference sequence), CDR1 corresponds to DFQATT and CDR2 to SNEGSKA. From cysteine to phenylalanine, the CDR3 is 14 amino acids long. The read is trimmed to its CDR3 DNA, 42 bases read in frame from base 1.

The meaning of the sample's treatment or condition label: allogeneic hematopoietic cell transplantation with graft depleted of TCRalphabeta T cells and CD19 B cells. The children who served as transplant recipients had been given grafts of TCRalphabeta/CD19-depleted allogeneic hematopoietic cells. The chain employs TRBV20-1 and TRBJ2-3, and the D gene may be TRBD2, 5 bases matching. The material was PBMCs, mostly from graft donor cells, obtained 360 days after TCRalphabeta/CD19-depleted stem cell transplant. This TCR was recovered from a boy in the first two years of life who had a stem cell transplant for SCID, so the T cells may come from the graft donor. The DNA sequence reads TGCAGTGCAATTACTAGTCCCCGCACAGATACGCAGTATTTT. This encodes CSAITSPRTDTQYF.